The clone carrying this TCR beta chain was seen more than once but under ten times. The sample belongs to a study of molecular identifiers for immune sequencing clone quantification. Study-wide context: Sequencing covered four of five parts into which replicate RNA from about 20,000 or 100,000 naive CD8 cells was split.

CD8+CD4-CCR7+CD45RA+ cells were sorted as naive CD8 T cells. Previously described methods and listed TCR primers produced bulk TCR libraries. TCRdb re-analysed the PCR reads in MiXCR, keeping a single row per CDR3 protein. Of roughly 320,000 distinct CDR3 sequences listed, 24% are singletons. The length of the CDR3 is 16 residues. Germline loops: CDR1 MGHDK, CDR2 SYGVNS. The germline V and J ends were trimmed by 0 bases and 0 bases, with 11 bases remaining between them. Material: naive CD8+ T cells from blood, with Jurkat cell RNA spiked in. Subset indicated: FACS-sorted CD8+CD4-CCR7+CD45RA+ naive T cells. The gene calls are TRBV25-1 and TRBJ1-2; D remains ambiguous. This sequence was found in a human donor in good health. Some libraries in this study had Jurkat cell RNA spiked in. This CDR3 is CASSEYLAEANYGYTF. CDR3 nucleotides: TGTGCCAGCAGTGAATATCTGGCAGAAGCTAACTATGGCTACACCTTC.